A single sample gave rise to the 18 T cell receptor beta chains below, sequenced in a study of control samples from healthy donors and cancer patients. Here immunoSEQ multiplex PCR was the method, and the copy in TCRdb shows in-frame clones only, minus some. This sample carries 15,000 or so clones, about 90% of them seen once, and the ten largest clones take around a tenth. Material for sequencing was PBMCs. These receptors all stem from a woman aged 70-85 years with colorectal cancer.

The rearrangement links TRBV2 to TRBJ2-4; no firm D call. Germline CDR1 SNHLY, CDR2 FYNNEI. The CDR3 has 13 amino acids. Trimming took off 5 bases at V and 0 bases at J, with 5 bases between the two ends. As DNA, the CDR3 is TGTGCCAGCAGTCAGATAGCCAAAAACATTCAGTACTTC. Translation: CASSQIAKNIQYF.

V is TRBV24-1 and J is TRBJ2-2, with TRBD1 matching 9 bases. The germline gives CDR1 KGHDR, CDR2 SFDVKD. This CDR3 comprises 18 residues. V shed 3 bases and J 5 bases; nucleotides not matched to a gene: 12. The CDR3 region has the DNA TGTGCCACCAGTGATAGAGTGACAGGGGGTTTCGGAACCGGGGAGCTGTTTTTT. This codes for CATSDRVTGGFGTGELFF.

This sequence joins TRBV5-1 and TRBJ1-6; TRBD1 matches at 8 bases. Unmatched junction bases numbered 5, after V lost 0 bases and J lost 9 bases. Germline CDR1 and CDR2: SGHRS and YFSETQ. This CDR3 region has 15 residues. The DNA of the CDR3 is TGCGCCAGCAGCTTGGGGCAGGGGGCCTTTTCACCCCTCCACTTT. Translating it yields CASSLGQGAFSPLHF.

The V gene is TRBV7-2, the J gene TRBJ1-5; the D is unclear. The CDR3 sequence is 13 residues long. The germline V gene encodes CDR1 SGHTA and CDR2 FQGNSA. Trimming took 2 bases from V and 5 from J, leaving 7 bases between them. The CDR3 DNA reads TGTGCCAGCAGCTTACGAACAGATCAGCCCCAGCATTTT. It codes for CASSLRTDQPQHF.

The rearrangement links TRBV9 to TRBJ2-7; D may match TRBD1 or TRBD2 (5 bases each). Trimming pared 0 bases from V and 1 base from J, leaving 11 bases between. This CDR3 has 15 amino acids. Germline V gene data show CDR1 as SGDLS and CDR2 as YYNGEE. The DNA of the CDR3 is TGTGCCAGCAGCGTAGGAGGGACGGCTTCCTACGAGCAGTACTTC. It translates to CASSVGGTASYEQYF.

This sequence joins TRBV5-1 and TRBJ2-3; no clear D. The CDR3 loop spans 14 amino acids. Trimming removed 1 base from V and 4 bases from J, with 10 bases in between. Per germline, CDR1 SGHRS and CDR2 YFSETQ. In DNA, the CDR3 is TGCGCCAGCAGCTTGAGTTGGGGTGCAGATACGCAGTATTTT. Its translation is CASSLSWGADTQYF. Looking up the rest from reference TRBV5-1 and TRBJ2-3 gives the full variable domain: KAGVTQTPRYLIKTRGQQVTLSCSPISGHRSVSWYQQTPGQGLQFLFEYFSETQRNKGNFPGRFSGRQFSNSRSEMNVSTLELGDSALYLCASSLSWGADTQYFGPGTRLTVL.

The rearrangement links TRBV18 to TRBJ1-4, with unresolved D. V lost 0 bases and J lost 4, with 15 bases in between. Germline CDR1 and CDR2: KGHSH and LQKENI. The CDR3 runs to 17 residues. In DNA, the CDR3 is TGTGCCAGCTCACCACCTTTCTTGAAAGGCTTTAATGAAAAACTGTTTTTT. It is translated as CASSPPFLKGFNEKLFF.

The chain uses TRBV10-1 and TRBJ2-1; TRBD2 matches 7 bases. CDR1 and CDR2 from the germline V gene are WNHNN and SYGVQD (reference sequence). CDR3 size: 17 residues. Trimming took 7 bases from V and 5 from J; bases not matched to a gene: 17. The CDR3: CASTTTPREAPHNEQFF. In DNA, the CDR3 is TGCGCCAGCACTACTACCCCCCGGGAGGCCCCCCACAATGAGCAGTTCTTC.

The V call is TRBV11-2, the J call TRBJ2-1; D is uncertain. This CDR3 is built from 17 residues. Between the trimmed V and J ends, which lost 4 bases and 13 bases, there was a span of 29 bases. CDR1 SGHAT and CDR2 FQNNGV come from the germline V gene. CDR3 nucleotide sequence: TGTGCCAGCAGCTCCAAGACTGGCCGAGGCGGCACACAGAAACAGTTCTTC. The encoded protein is CASSSKTGRGGTQKQFF.

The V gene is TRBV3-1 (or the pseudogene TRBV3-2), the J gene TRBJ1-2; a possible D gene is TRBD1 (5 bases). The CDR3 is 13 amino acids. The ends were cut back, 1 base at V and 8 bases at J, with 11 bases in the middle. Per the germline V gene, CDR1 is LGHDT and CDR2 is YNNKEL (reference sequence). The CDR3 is CASSQGFRDGYTF. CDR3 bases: TGTGCCAGCAGCCAAGGGTTCAGGGACGGCTACACCTTC.

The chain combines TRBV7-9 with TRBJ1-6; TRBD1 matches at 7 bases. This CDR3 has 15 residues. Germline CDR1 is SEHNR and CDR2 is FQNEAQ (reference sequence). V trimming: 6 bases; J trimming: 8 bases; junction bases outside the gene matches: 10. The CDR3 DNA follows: TGTGCCAGCAGGTTTCACAGCCAGGGGGATTCACCCCTCCACTTT. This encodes CASRFHSQGDSPLHF. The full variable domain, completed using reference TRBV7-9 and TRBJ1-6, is DTGVSQNPRHKITKRGQNVTFRCDPISEHNRLYWYRQTLGQGPEFLTYFQNEAQLEKSRLLSDRFSAERPKGSFSTLEIQRTEQGDSAMYLCASRFHSQGDSPLHFGNGTRLTVT.

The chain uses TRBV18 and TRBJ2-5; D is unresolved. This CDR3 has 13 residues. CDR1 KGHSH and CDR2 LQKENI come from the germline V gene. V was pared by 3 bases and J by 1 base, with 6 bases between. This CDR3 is CASSPRSQETQYF. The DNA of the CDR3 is TGTGCCAGCTCACCCAGGAGCCAAGAGACCCAGTACTTC.

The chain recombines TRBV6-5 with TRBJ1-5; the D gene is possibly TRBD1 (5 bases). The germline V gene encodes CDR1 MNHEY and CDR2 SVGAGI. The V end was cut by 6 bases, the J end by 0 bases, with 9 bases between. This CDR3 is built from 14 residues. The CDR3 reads CASRFGGSNQPQHF. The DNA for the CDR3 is TGTGCCAGCAGGTTCGGGGGTAGCAATCAGCCCCAGCATTTT.

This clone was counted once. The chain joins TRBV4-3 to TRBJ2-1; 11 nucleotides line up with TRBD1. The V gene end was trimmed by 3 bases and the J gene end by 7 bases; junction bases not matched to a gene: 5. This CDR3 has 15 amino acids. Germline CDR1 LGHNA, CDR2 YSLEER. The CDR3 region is CASSQYGTGGNEQFF. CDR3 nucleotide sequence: TGCGCCAGCAGCCAGTACGGGACAGGGGGGAATGAGCAGTTCTTC.

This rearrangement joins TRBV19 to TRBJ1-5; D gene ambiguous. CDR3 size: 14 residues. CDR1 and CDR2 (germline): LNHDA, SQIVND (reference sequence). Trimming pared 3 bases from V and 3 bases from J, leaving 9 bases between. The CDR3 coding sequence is TGTGCCAGTAGTATTTCCATAGTCAATCAGCCCCAGCATTTT. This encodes CASSISIVNQPQHF.

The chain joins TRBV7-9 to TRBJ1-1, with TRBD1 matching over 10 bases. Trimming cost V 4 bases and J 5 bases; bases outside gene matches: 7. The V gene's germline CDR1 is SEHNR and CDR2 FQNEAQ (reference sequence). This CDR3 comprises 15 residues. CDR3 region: CASSSGTGVHTEAFF. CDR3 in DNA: TGTGCCAGCAGCTCCGGGACAGGGGTACATACTGAAGCTTTCTTT.

This CDR3 reads CASSFTTGGYTEAFF. CDR3 nucleotide sequence: TGTGCCAGCAGCTTCACGACAGGGGGCTACACTGAAGCTTTCTTT. The rearrangement joins TRBV11-3 to TRBJ1-1; 10 nucleotides align to TRBD1. Germline V gene sequence: CDR1 SGHNT, CDR2 YENEEA. This CDR3 region has 15 residues. Trimming took 3 bases from V and 3 from J; bases not matched to a gene: 4.

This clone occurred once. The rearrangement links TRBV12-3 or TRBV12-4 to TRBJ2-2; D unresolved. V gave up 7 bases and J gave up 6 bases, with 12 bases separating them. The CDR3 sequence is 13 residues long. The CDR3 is CASTVHRSGELFF. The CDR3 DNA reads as TGTGCCAGCACCGTTCATCGGTCCGGGGAGCTGTTTTTT.